This is a list of T cell receptor beta chains from one sample in a study of neoadjuvant nivolumab and ipilimumab in lung cancer. Using immunoSEQ multiplex PCR, the repertoire was profiled, and TCRdb retains in-frame clones only, with some absent. The top ten clones hold approximately 3.4% of a sample with some 38,000 clones, 89% of them seen once. Material: peripheral blood, obtained before neoadjuvant nivolumab, alone or with ipilimumab. The source is an adult with non-small cell lung cancer. Both conserved end residues are trimmed from each CDR3. Fields, in order: V gene, J gene, CDR3 protein.

TRBV7-9	TRBJ1-2	ASSRYSGSQGYT
TRBV2	TRBJ2-5	ASSSTGLVETQY
TRBV19	TRBJ2-3	ASSLADTQY
TRBV6-4	TRBJ2-1	ASSVDRGRYEQF
TRBV7-9	TRBJ2-1	ASSLGAAGEPWNEQF
TRBV10-2	TRBJ2-7	ASRPGLAEVYEQY
TRBV9	TRBJ1-5	ASSVAPPGDPSH
TRBV11-1	TRBJ1-1	ASHQPGNPGTEAF
TRBV27	TRBJ2-5	ASSTIGGGVETQY
TRBV5-1	TRBJ2-5	ASLGQSQETQY
TRBV14	TRBJ2-3	ASSQRRGLATLDTQY
TRBV25-1	TRBJ2-3	ASSESNRQDTQY
TRBV2	TRBJ2-7	ASFTGDSYEQY
TRBV5-1	TRBJ2-1	ASSLVRGLNEQF
TRBV5-5	TRBJ1-5	ASSRTGEHQPQH
TRBV5-1	TRBJ2-5	ASSAGQETQY
TRBV18	TRBJ2-1	ASSPPGLAVNEQF
TRBV30	TRBJ1-1	AWSVLGPEAF
TRBV11-2	TRBJ2-2	ASSPRTSGNTGELF
TRBV5-1	TRBJ2-1	ASSSVPGTGVYNEQF
TRBV18	TRBJ1-2	ASSPFTGENNYGYT
TRBV2	TRBJ2-6	ASSGQASGANVLT
TRBV6-4	TRBJ1-2	ASITALANYGYT
TRBV18	TRBJ1-4	ASSPPGQGEKLF
TRBV6-5	TRBJ2-5	ASSGAGQSQETQY
TRBV6-5	TRBJ1-1	ASSRGTGGREAF
TRBV19	TRBJ1-2	ASSIARYGYT
TRBV30	TRBJ2-1	AWSGLAGEWQF
TRBV30	TRBJ2-7	AWSTGPAKQY
TRBV14	TRBJ2-7	ASRPTSGSSYEQY
TRBV30	TRBJ2-3	AWSVGLAGVADTQY
TRBV30	TRBJ2-1	AWSGGTDNEQF
TRBV30	TRBJ2-1	AWRLGTPGDEQF
TRBV28	TRBJ2-2	AILTENTGELF
TRBV28	TRBJ2-7	ASSFSGVSYEQY
TRBV29-1	TRBJ2-2	SVGGLAANTGELF
TRBV7-2	TRBJ1-2	ASSLGGQASSYGYT
TRBV18	TRBJ2-7	ASSLTQAGVLYEQY
TRBV5-1	TRBJ1-1	ASSLGGLEEAF
TRBV9	TRBJ2-1	ASSVAGLAGMSDYNEQF
TRBV4-1	TRBJ2-3	ASSQDIGGKRAGAADTQY
TRBV7-9	TRBJ2-1	ASSVRTGGAGSGPNEQF
TRBV6-5	TRBJ2-5	ASSYSSGGGVETQY
TRBV28	TRBJ1-5	ASSPNGGNQPQH
TRBV19	TRBJ1-4	ASKRSDKIEKLF